Shown below are 25 T cell receptor beta chains from a single sample sequenced in a study of blood T cell repertoires in COVID-19. The protocol was immunoSEQ multiplex PCR, while the TCRdb copy is restricted to in-frame clones and leaves out a portion. The sample gives 70,000 or so clones, 82% of which show up once; under 20% is in the top ten. The sample was peripheral blood. Receptor source: a human donor in a cohort sampled during active COVID-19.

The chain has TRBV5-4 and TRBJ2-1, with a weak D call TRBD1 (5 bases). V dropped 3 bases and J dropped 0 bases, with 13 bases sitting between them. The CDR3 runs 16 residues. CDR1 is SGHNT and CDR2 is YYREEE in the germline V gene (reference sequence). This CDR3 is CASSSAGSSSYNEQFF. CDR3 nucleotide sequence: TGTGCCAGCAGCTCGGCAGGGTCCAGCTCCTACAATGAGCAGTTCTTC.

V usage is TRBV27 and J usage is TRBJ2-7, with 7 bases lining up with TRBD1. The V gene's germline CDR1 is MNHEY and CDR2 SMNVEV (reference sequence). The ends lost 5 bases at V and 0 bases at J; junction bases unmatched: 4. The CDR3 has 14 amino acids. The CDR3 loop reads CASSAGTASYEQYF. In nucleotides, the CDR3 is TGTGCCAGCAGTGCCGGGACAGCCTCCTACGAGCAGTACTTC.

The chain links TRBV6-1 to TRBJ1-6; D is uncertain. Germline-derived CDR1 and CDR2 are MNHNS and SASEGT. The CDR3 totals 13 residues. The ends were cut back, 2 bases at V and 10 bases at J, with 9 bases in the middle. The CDR3 DNA reads as TGTGCCAGCAGTGAATCGTTCCTATCACCCCTCCACTTT. As protein: CASSESFLSPLHF.

This clone was counted once. This chain uses TRBV5-1 with TRBJ1-6, with 8 bases fitting TRBD1. V was pared by 2 bases and J by 10 bases, with 5 bases of the junction left unmatched. Germline lookup yields CDR1 SGHRS and CDR2 YFSETQ. The CDR3 spans 14 residues. This chain's CDR3 is CASSLLGQGSPLHF. The CDR3 DNA follows: TGCGCCAGCAGCTTACTTGGACAGGGCTCACCCCTCCACTTT.

This clone was picked up one time. This chain links TRBV27 with TRBJ2-6; no definite D call. CDR1 is MNHEY and CDR2 is SMNVEV in the germline V gene (reference sequence). The CDR3 extends over 14 amino acids. V gave up 3 bases and J gave up 0 bases, with 3 bases separating them. CDR3 coding DNA: TGTGCCAGCAGTTTTAGCTCTGGGGCCAACGTCCTGACTTTC. Encoded protein: CASSFSSGANVLTF.

The genes are TRBV2 and TRBJ1-6; D is ambiguous. In germline, CDR1 is SNHLY, CDR2 FYNNEI. V was cut by 4 bases and J by 6 bases, with 10 bases left in between. This CDR3 is built from 14 residues. This CDR3 reads CASSGSGFNSPLHF. The CDR3, as DNA: TGTGCCAGCAGTGGTTCCGGGTTTAATTCACCCCTCCACTTT.

A note on this clone: The same CDR3 arises from other DNA sequences in this sample as well. The rearrangement uses TRBV29-1 and TRBJ2-7; D unresolved. The V end lost 2 bases, the J end lost 0 bases, and 5 bases lay between the germline ends. The CDR3 loop spans 12 amino acids. The germline CDR1 and CDR2 sequences are SQVTM and ANQGSEA. This chain's CDR3 is CSVEISSYEQYF. The CDR3 DNA follows: TGCAGCGTTGAAATTAGCTCCTACGAGCAGTACTTC.

V usage is TRBV25-1 and J usage is TRBJ2-7; 9 bases map to TRBD1. Losses at the gene ends were 5 bases for V and 5 bases for J; bases not matched to a gene: 7. CDR3 size: 14 residues. Germline loops: CDR1 MGHDK, CDR2 SYGVNS. Here the CDR3 reads CASSFAGTGNEQYF. The DNA for the CDR3 is TGTGCCAGCAGTTTTGCCGGGACAGGGAACGAGCAGTACTTC.

V and J are TRBV18 and TRBJ1-5; tentative D call: TRBD1 (6 bases). The CDR3 has 18 residues. Looked up from germline, CDR1 is KGHSH and CDR2 is LQKENI. V lost 4 bases and J 0 bases, leaving 19 bases between the germline ends. The CDR3 nucleotides are TGTGCCAGCTCACGCACCGGACAGATCCCGGATAGCAATCAGCCCCAGCATTTT. Translated: CASSRTGQIPDSNQPQHF.

This chain uses TRBV18 with TRBJ1-1, with TRBD1 matching over 11 bases. V was clipped by 6 bases and J by 7 bases; unmatched bases: 1. CDR3 length equals 12 residues. Per the germline V gene, CDR1 is KGHSH and CDR2 is LQKENI. CDR3 amino acids: CASSGTGGEAFF. CDR3 nucleotide sequence: TGTGCCAGCTCCGGGACAGGGGGTGAAGCTTTCTTT.

J is TRBJ1-1 and V is TRBV19, with 9 bases fitting TRBD1. V lost 8 bases and J lost 2; bases outside the gene matches: 6. CDR3 length: 14 amino acids. The germline V gene encodes CDR1 LNHDA and CDR2 SQIVND (reference sequence). The CDR3 DNA is TGTGCCAGTCTCCTGGGACAGGGCAACACTGAAGCTTTCTTT. It yields the protein CASLLGQGNTEAFF.

This chain uses TRBV5-6 with TRBJ1-6, with D unresolved. Per germline, CDR1 SGHDT and CDR2 YYEEEE. V lost 5 bases and J 8 bases, leaving 17 bases between the germline ends. This CDR3 has 15 residues. In nucleotides, the CDR3 is TGTGCCAGCAGTTCGGTCGGGGATTGGGATTCACCCCTCCACTTT. Translating it yields CASSSVGDWDSPLHF.

V is TRBV5-5 and J is TRBJ2-5; no clear D. This CDR3 contains 13 residues. CDR1 and CDR2 from the germline V gene are SGHKS and YYEKEE (reference sequence). V was shortened by 2 bases and J by 2 bases, with 7 bases between the two germline ends. CDR3 in amino acids: CASSFQQQETQYF. Here the CDR3 DNA reads TGTGCCAGCAGCTTCCAACAGCAAGAGACCCAGTACTTC. The variable domain in full, with the rest retrieved from reference TRBV5-5 and TRBJ2-5, is DAGVTQSPTHLIKTRGQQVTLRCSPISGHKSVSWYQQVLGQGPQFIFQYYEKEERGRGNFPDRFSARQFPNYSSELNVNALLLGDSALYLCASSFQQQETQYFGPGTRLLVL.

This rearrangement joins TRBV19 to TRBJ2-1; 8 bases are a match to TRBD2. The CDR3 is 15 amino acids. Germline V gene sequence: CDR1 LNHDA, CDR2 SQIVND (reference sequence). The trim removed 7 bases at V and 8 bases at J, leaving 13 bases unmatched. CDR3 sequence (DNA): TGTGCCAGTAATTCCCCGGGACTAGGTCACCATGAGCAGTTCTTC. As protein: CASNSPGLGHHEQFF.

J is TRBJ2-3 and V is TRBV7-2, with 9 bases matching TRBD2. The V segment lost 5 bases and the J segment 2 bases; nucleotides outside the gene matches: 2. There are 14 residues in the CDR3. CDR1 and CDR2 from the germline V gene are SGHTA and FQGNSA. CDR3 nucleotide sequence: TGTGCCAGCAGCCGGACTAGCGCCACAGATACGCAGTATTTT. Translation gives CASSRTSATDTQYF.

The chain employs TRBV9 and TRBJ1-2; D may be TRBD1 (6 bases). This CDR3 has 14 amino acids. Trimming stripped 3 bases from V and 4 bases from J, with 13 bases between. CDR1 SGDLS and CDR2 YYNGEE come from the germline V gene. This chain's CDR3 is CASSAKTGAYGYTF. The CDR3 DNA follows: TGTGCCAGCAGCGCAAAGACAGGTGCCTATGGCTACACCTTC.

V gene TRBV9 combines with J gene TRBJ1-2; no reliable D call. Germline-derived CDR1 and CDR2 are SGDLS and YYNGEE. The CDR3 totals 14 residues. The V end lost 0 bases, the J end lost 4 bases, and 10 bases lay between the germline ends. The CDR3 DNA is TGTGCCAGCAGCGTAGCCCCGAGAGGCTATGGCTACACCTTC. Translating gives CASSVAPRGYGYTF. Combining the CDR3 with reference TRBV9 and TRBJ1-2 gives the whole variable domain DSGVTQTPKHLITATGQRVTLRCSPRSGDLSVYWYQQSLDQGLQFLIQYYNGEERAKGNILERFSAQQFPDLHSELNLSSLELGDSALYFCASSVAPRGYGYTFGSGTRLTVV.

The V gene is TRBV7-9, the J gene TRBJ1-2; 7 bases align to TRBD1. The germline CDR1 and CDR2 sequences are SEHNR and FQNEAQ (reference sequence). V lost 3 bases to trimming and J lost 7 bases; unmatched junction nucleotides: 5. The CDR3 covers 13 residues. The CDR3: CASSFTGDGGYTF. CDR3 coding DNA: TGTGCCAGCAGCTTCACAGGGGATGGTGGCTACACCTTC.

V gene TRBV2 combines with J gene TRBJ2-2; D unresolved. There are 12 residues in the CDR3. The V and J ends lost 6 bases and 8 bases respectively, with 10 bases between them. Per germline, CDR1 SNHLY and CDR2 FYNNEI. CDR3 nucleotides: TGTGCCAGCAGCCCCCCCGGGGGGGAGCTGTTTTTT. Translation: CASSPPGGELFF.

Many counts were recorded for this clone. The chain couples TRBV19 to TRBJ1-1; the D is unclear. Germline CDR1 and CDR2: LNHDA and SQIVND (reference sequence). V was trimmed by 7 bases and J by 2 bases, leaving 17 bases between them. The CDR3 spans 15 residues. CDR3 protein: CASILRPSGNTEAFF. DNA of the CDR3: TGTGCCAGTATTTTGAGGCCTTCGGGTAACACTGAAGCTTTCTTT.

Here the CDR3 DNA reads TGTGCCACCAGCATTGGGCAGGGTGGCCAGCCCCAGCATTTT. Protein: CATSIGQGGQPQHF. J is TRBJ1-5 and V is TRBV15; tentative D call: TRBD1 (5 bases). Between the trimmed V and J ends, which lost 4 bases and 7 bases, there was a span of 14 bases. Germline CDR1 LNHNV, CDR2 YYDKDF (reference sequence). CDR3 length: 14 residues.

The V call is TRBV5-1, the J call TRBJ2-3, with 13 bases identical to TRBD2. Losses at the gene ends were 0 bases for V and 5 bases for J; bases not matched to a gene: 0. CDR3 length: 15 residues. Germline V gives CDR1 SGHRS, CDR2 YFSETQ. CDR3 sequence reads: CASSLGTSGGDTQYF. The DNA of the CDR3 is TGCGCCAGCAGCTTGGGGACTAGCGGGGGAGATACGCAGTATTTT.

The rearrangement links TRBV19 to TRBJ2-1; D possibly corresponds to TRBD1 (6 bases). Deletions cut 11 bases from V and 7 bases from J, with 24 bases between. Germline CDR1 and CDR2: LNHDA and SQIVND (reference sequence). The CDR3 length is 15 residues. The CDR3 DNA is TGTGCCTCTCGTACAGGGTCTTTTGGGGAAAATGAGCAGTTCTTC. This sequence encodes CASRTGSFGENEQFF.

The chain couples TRBV5-1 to TRBJ1-6; 7 nucleotides agree with TRBD1. The CDR3 loop spans 15 amino acids. Germline CDR1 is SGHRS and CDR2 is YFSETQ. The junction had 4 bases not matched to a gene; V was cut back by 2 bases and J by 5 bases. The CDR3 reads CASSLQTGNNSPLHF. CDR3 nucleotides: TGCGCCAGCAGCTTACAGACAGGGAATAATTCACCCCTCCACTTT.

This chain links TRBV3-1 (or the pseudogene TRBV3-2) with TRBJ2-7, with TRBD1 matching over 9 bases. The germline V gene encodes CDR1 LGHDT and CDR2 YNNKEL (reference sequence). The V and J ends lost 9 bases and 6 bases, in that order; junction bases with no gene match: 3. The CDR3 is made up of 11 amino acids. The CDR3 protein is CASGTGREQYF. CDR3 sequence (DNA): TGTGCCAGTGGGACAGGGCGCGAGCAGTACTTC.